This entry features one TCR beta chain sequence. The antigen is undetermined. As to time point: sample taken at primary tumor resection. Sequencing of whole RNA from tumor, nontumor lung or frozen PBMC involved no sorting. This specimen comes from a study of spatial heterogeneity in lung cancer. Broader study findings: It was found that expanded intratumoral alpha and beta TCR counts tracked tumor mutation counts.

TCRdb processed the 5' RACE reads anew with MiXCR; each CDR3 protein has one entry. This sample has nearly 3,000 distinct CDR3 sequences, with 6% to 7% found just once. The CDR3 is made up of 15 amino acids. CDR1 and CDR2 (germline): LGHDT, YNNKEL (reference sequence). The V segment lost 1 base and the J segment 6 bases; nucleotides outside the gene matches: 7. The chain employs TRBV3-1 and TRBJ1-1; 8 nucleotides align to TRBD1. Specimen: lung tumor tissue, collected at surgery. The TCR sequence derives from a female donor with early-stage non-small cell lung cancer. CDR3 protein: CASSQASGQGSEAFF. The CDR3 nucleotides read TGTGCCAGCAGCCAAGCTTCCGGACAGGGCTCTGAAGCTTTCTTT.